This T cell receptor beta chain emerged from a study of cytomegalovirus exposure and HLA in healthy donors. Across the study: Within the Caucasian-associated ancestry cluster were roughly 81% of the approximately 400 genotyped donors. Findings and caveats of the study: HLA alleles were associated with roughly 17,000 TCR beta sequences in a later analysis at 0.05 false discovery rate. Equally common other TCR beta chains were less clonally expanded than HLA-associated ones, a later analysis found.

Every donor was a healthy person donating bone marrow. V lost 7 bases, J lost 1 base, and 13 bases lay in between. This CDR3 region has 13 residues. Germline V gene sequence: CDR1 SQVTM, CDR2 ANQGSEA. Both 60 Vbeta primers and 13 Jbeta primers went into the PCR. The method was immunoSEQ multiplex PCR; TCRdb's version includes in-frame clones alone and lacks a portion of them. The sample lists some 170,000 clones, around four fifths occurring once. There are a few counts of this clone. The antigen remains undetermined. This sequence was found in a woman in her forties or fifties in good health and CMV-seronegative. This sequence joins TRBV29-1 and TRBJ1-1; possible D gene TRBD1, 5 bases. Sequencing was done on a sample of PBMCs. This chain's CDR3 is CSGQGLPNTEAFF. The CDR3 DNA follows: TGCAGCGGGCAGGGACTCCCGAACACTGAAGCTTTCTTT.